This entry concerns a single TCR beta chain. This clone was counted a single time. Its antigen remains unidentified. No base quality values were provided; no much bigger clone lies one nucleotide off. In the prospective study, participants were about 18 to 100 years old, resided in about two dozen geographic areas of the United States, and were enrolled through a virtual design. To assign participants to cohorts, the prospective study relied on clinical history that participants themselves reported in a screening survey and a study questionnaire. Recovered participants in ImmuneRACE Cohort 3 were defined by two consecutive negative NP/OP PCR tests, clearance by a healthcare professional, or resolution of symptoms. Mobile phlebotomists in the prospective study collected whole blood, serum and a nasopharyngeal or oropharyngeal swab from every participant. Additional blood draws and questionnaires over an approximately two-month period could optionally be provided by prospective study participants. Before DNA extraction, blood samples from the prospective study were shipped at room temperature or frozen.

The data were taken from a study of blood T cell repertoires in COVID-19 (dated by TCRdb to 2020 to 2021). Regarding the study in general: Collaborator samples came from the United States, Italy and Spain and covered acute and convalescent phases of COVID-19. The material from the prospective study consisted of cDNA or gDNA derived from T cells, B-cell-depleted T cells, or PBMCs. Deeply sampled blood TCRbeta repertoires from subjects exposed to, actively infected with, or recovered from COVID-19 were included in the dataset. A freely available public database, intended as a resource for researchers studying the immune response to SARS-CoV-2, is where the repertoires were released. Samples were obtained from the ongoing ImmuneRACE study (first 160 participants) and from 1,254 subjects provided by 6 global collaborators. A de-identified subject ID, COVID-19 status, age in years and sex were almost always included in the sample metadata. Where available, HLA class I and class II types were obtained from metadata supplied by the sample provider rather than from assay-based typing.

CDR3 length: 16 amino acids, cysteine to phenylalanine. Only the CDR3 DNA is retained, 48 bases long and in frame from the first base. The germline V gene sets CDR1 to SGHVS and CDR2 to FQNEAQ. V is pruned by 1 base and J by 3 bases, leaving 4 bases of the junction without a gene match. Overall study results and their limits: The quantity of clinical and demographic metadata differed by source and by participant and was supplied without curation.

TCRbeta CDR3 regions were amplified from genomic DNA by means of the immunoSEQ Assay, a bias-controlled multiplex PCR. Regarding the original processing steps: The number of nucleated cells in each sample was estimated from the amplification of reference gene primers within the assay. To quantify the absolute abundance of each unique TCRbeta CDR3 rearrangement, sequence reads were collapsed and filtered. For each sample, productive Simpson clonality was calculated as the square root of Simpson's diversity index over productive rearrangements. TCRdb carries this immuneACCESS record with in-frame sequences only. Its versions omit some clonotypes, under half of them owing to an unresolved V gene in the studies checked, with the rest unexplained. That table gives V, J and clone size, and the DNA gave D and trimming. The sample contains roughly 380,000 clones, approximately 87% of them found a single time. The ten most abundant clones make up roughly 1.4% of the sample.

This clonotype was sampled from a young man who had recovered from COVID-19. Input material: PBMCs or T cells enriched from blood (not recorded which). Recombination joined TRBV7-8 with TRBJ2-1; 9 junctional bases match TRBD2. DNA sequence: TGTGCCAGCAGCTTAGGTGGCGGGGGGGGCTACAATGAGCAGTTCTTC. This is translated as CASSLGGGGGYNEQFF.